Ten or more counts support the clone carrying this TCR beta chain. Antigen specificity is unknown. The record originates from a study of metastatic and nonmetastatic thyroid tumors. Study-level background: Comparison of repertoires was carried out across blood and tumor or nodule tissue from malignant and benign thyroid patients. Findings and caveats of the study: Patients with malignant thyroid tumors reportedly had significantly higher TCR beta diversity than those with benign nodules, in blood and tumor.

No patient received treatment before thyroid surgery. Germline CDR1 SGDLS, CDR2 YYNGEE. The CDR3 extends over 10 amino acids. The V end lost 5 bases, the J end lost 7 bases, and 4 bases lay between the germline ends. Original data processing: For papillary thyroid cancer, a distant-metastasis classifier was constructed from CDR3 differences observed across clinicopathological groups. TCRdb re-analyzed the PCR reads through MiXCR. Here the V and J calls rest on TCRdb's processing, not on the authors' analysis. The repertoire holds about 70,000 clones, with roughly 18% as singletons. The origin of this receptor is a female donor with papillary thyroid cancer or a benign thyroid nodule (not recorded which). Some clones in this sample may be carry-over from other donors' samples. The genes are TRBV9 and TRBJ2-1; D gene unclear. Sequenced sample: blood. CDR3 nucleotide sequence: TGTGCCAGCAGTGGGAATGAGCAGTTCTTC. The encoded protein is CASSGNEQFF.